The 11 T cell receptor beta chains below all came from one sample that was sequenced in a study of cytomegalovirus exposure and HLA in healthy donors. 13 Jbeta primers and 60 Vbeta primers were used for the PCR. Repertoires were generated with immunoSEQ multiplex PCR, while TCRdb's copy carries only in-frame clones and drops some. Here the sample spans 200,000 or so clones, approximately 80% being singletons. The sample comprised PBMCs. The receptor source for this set is a girl between 5 and 17 years old in good health and CMV-seronegative.

This chain joins TRBV7-2 and TRBJ2-1, with D unresolved. V shed 7 bases and J shed 4 bases, with 17 bases lying between them. Germline V gene sequence: CDR1 SGHTA, CDR2 FQGNSA. The CDR3 contains 15 residues. CDR3 in amino acids: CASTSRQAPYNEQFF. DNA of the CDR3: TGTGCCAGCACCTCTCGCCAAGCCCCTTACAATGAGCAGTTCTTC.

This rearrangement joins TRBV7-5 to TRBJ2-1; the D call of TRBD2 is as the table states it, not checked on the DNA. TRBV7-5 has pseudogene status. The CDR3 consists of 16 residues. Here the CDR3 reads CARSLLQEGSYNEQFF. CDR3 in DNA: TGTGCCAGAAGCTTATTGCAGGAGGGCTCCTACAATGAGCAGTTCTTC.

The rearrangement links TRBV7-8 to TRBJ2-1; TRBD2 agrees at 10 bases. Germline CDR1 and CDR2: SGHVS and FQNEAQ. With V trimmed by 4 bases and J by 7 bases, 10 bases remained unmatched. This CDR3 has 16 residues. CDR3 in amino acids: CASSSVAGGTINEQFF. In DNA, the CDR3 is TGTGCCAGCAGCTCCGTAGCGGGGGGAACAATAAATGAGCAGTTCTTC.

V gene TRBV27 combines with J gene TRBJ1-4; TRBD1 is a possible D gene (6 bases). V lost 6 bases and J lost 1, with 15 bases in between. This CDR3 is 16 amino acids long. CDR1 MNHEY and CDR2 SMNVEV come from the germline V gene (reference sequence). CDR3 residues: CASRLQGHGTNEKLFF. The CDR3 DNA reads TGTGCCAGCAGACTACAGGGTCACGGAACTAATGAAAAACTGTTTTTT.

The chain joins TRBV6-1 to TRBJ1-2, with TRBD1 matching 7 bases. The V and J ends lost 6 bases and 3 bases, in that order; junction bases with no gene match: 4. The V gene's germline CDR1 is MNHNS and CDR2 SASEGT. This CDR3 is built from 13 residues. The CDR3 nucleotides read TGTGCCAGCAGGATAACAGGGGACTATGGCTACACCTTC. It yields the protein CASRITGDYGYTF.

The J gene is TRBJ1-1, the V gene TRBV7-8, with a possible D match to TRBD1 (6 bases). Germline-derived CDR1 and CDR2 are SGHVS and FQNEAQ. V was trimmed by 4 bases and J by 10 bases, leaving 10 bases between them. There are 11 residues in the CDR3. The CDR3: CASSSTRGAFF. The CDR3 nucleotides are TGTGCCAGCAGCTCCACCAGGGGAGCTTTCTTT.

The chain employs TRBV6-6 and TRBJ1-5; unclear D gene. With 11 bases removed from V and 3 bases from J, the gap between germline ends came to 14 bases. This CDR3 region has 13 residues. CDR1 and CDR2 (germline): MNHNY, SVGAGI (reference sequence). In DNA, the CDR3 is TGTGCCGCGGCCGGTAGCGCCAATCAGCCCCAGCATTTT. Protein product: CAAAGSANQPQHF.

This clone occurred once. The V gene is TRBV2, the J gene TRBJ2-1; tentatively, D is TRBD2 (5 bases). CDR1 and CDR2 (germline): SNHLY, FYNNEI. Trimming cost V 7 bases and J 8 bases, with 15 bases left between them. CDR3 length: 13 amino acids. The CDR3 DNA follows: TGTGCCAGCATCAGCGGAGAGGGCGATGAGCAGTTCTTC. Amino acid sequence: CASISGEGDEQFF.

In its sample, this clone was seen a few times. The gene calls are TRBV6-5 and TRBJ1-1, with 7 bases matching TRBD1. The germline V gene has CDR1 MNHEY and CDR2 SVGAGI. Germline trimming cut 6 bases from V and 8 bases from J; bases unmatched to any gene: 9. CDR3 length: 13 residues. CDR3 sequence reads: CASRSGGFKEAFF. As DNA, the CDR3 is TGTGCCAGCAGATCAGGGGGTTTCAAGGAAGCTTTCTTT.

The gene calls are TRBV29-1 and TRBJ2-1; tentative D call: TRBD1 (5 bases). Trimming removed 7 bases at V and 2 bases at J, with 21 bases between. The germline gives CDR1 SQVTM, CDR2 ANQGSEA. The CDR3 has 16 residues. CDR3 DNA: TGCAGCGGCGTGCTGGTCAGGGATTTACCCTACAATGAGCAGTTCTTC. It translates to CSGVLVRDLPYNEQFF.

The chain couples TRBV5-1 to TRBJ1-3, with D possibly matching TRBD1 (6 bases). The CDR3 totals 15 residues. The V end was cut by 2 bases, the J end by 8 bases, with 17 bases between. Germline V lookup: CDR1 SGHRS, CDR2 YFSETQ. The DNA for the CDR3 is TGCGCCAGCAGCTTCCTGGGGGCCCCAGAGGACACCATATATTTT. Translation gives CASSFLGAPEDTIYF.